This T cell receptor beta chain was sequenced for a study of blood T cell repertoires in COVID-19. Study-wide context: Sites across the United States, Italy and Spain contributed samples from acute and convalescent COVID-19.

CDR3 size: 17 residues. The germline V and J ends were trimmed by 0 bases and 0 bases, with 14 bases remaining between them. From germline, CDR1 is SGHDN and CDR2 FVKESK. Residents of about two dozen US areas, aged about 18 to 95 years, made up the participants. Generated by immunoSEQ multiplex PCR, the TCRdb table keeps only in-frame clones and is missing some. The sample records 140,000 to 150,000 clones, around 89% being singletons. The chain combines TRBV14 with TRBJ1-1, with D possibly matching TRBD1 (6 bases). The origin of this receptor is a woman aged 25-40 years with acute COVID-19. What was sequenced was PBMCs or T cells enriched from blood (not recorded which). CDR3 DNA sequence: TGTGCCAGCAGCCAAGAAAAGTACAGGGACATGAACACTGAAGCTTTCTTT. Its protein product is CASSQEKYRDMNTEAFF.